These 10 T cell receptor beta chains originate from one sample sequenced in a study of OX40 agonist ivuxolimab in advanced cancers. Clones were sequenced by immunoSEQ multiplex PCR, and TCRdb holds only the in-frame ones, with some missing. The sample has about 98,000 clones, just under 95% seen once; the top ten hold around 0.25%. Specimen: CD4+ or CD8+ T cells sorted from blood, collected in a trial of the OX40 agonist ivuxolimab. The origin of the receptors is an adult with an advanced solid tumor such as melanoma, head and neck, liver or kidney cancer.

The rearrangement uses TRBV19 and TRBJ2-7; 9 bases are shared with TRBD2. CDR3 length equals 16 residues. J lost 2 bases, V lost 4 bases, and 9 bases had no gene match. Germline CDR1 LNHDA, CDR2 SQIVND (reference sequence). This CDR3 reads CASSTPTSGRPYEQYF. The CDR3 DNA follows: TGTGCCAGTAGTACCCCAACAAGCGGGAGGCCCTACGAGCAGTACTTC.

This chain joins TRBV30 and TRBJ2-3, with 8 bases matching TRBD2. Germline CDR1 reads GTSNPN; CDR2 reads SVGIG (reference sequence). J lost 2 bases, V lost 0 bases, and 7 bases had no gene match. There are 16 residues in the CDR3. CDR3 in amino acids: CAWSVAQRGNTDTQYF. CDR3 in DNA: TGTGCCTGGAGTGTCGCCCAGCGGGGGAACACAGATACGCAGTATTTT.

The chain joins TRBV7-2 to TRBJ2-3; 8 bases map to TRBD2. The CDR3 is 18 residues long. Germline V gene lookup returns CDR1 SGHTA and CDR2 FQGNSA. With 2 bases clipped from V and 2 bases from J, the junction kept 12 bases outside the gene matches. The CDR3 sequence: CASSLSVVAGITTDTQYF. DNA for the CDR3: TGTGCCAGCAGCTTATCAGTTGTAGCGGGAATAACCACAGATACGCAGTATTTT. The full variable domain, its missing parts supplied by reference TRBV7-2 and TRBJ2-3, is GAGVSQSPSNKVTEKGKDVELRCDPISGHTALYWYRQSLGQGLEFLIYFQGNSAPDKSGLPSDRFSAERTGGSVSTLTIQRTQQEDSAVYLCASSLSVVAGITTDTQYFGPGTRLTVL.

The chain recombines TRBV7-9 with TRBJ2-7, with a possible D match to TRBD2 (7 bases). Between the trimmed V and J ends, which lost 6 bases and 2 bases, there was a span of 23 bases. In germline, CDR1 is SEHNR, CDR2 FQNEAQ (reference sequence). This CDR3 is built from 17 residues. The CDR3, as DNA: TGTGCCAGCAGGCGCCTCGGGGGGCGCGGAATGGCCTACGAGCAGTACGTC. Translated, it gives CASRRLGGRGMAYEQYV.

The rearrangement uses TRBV2 and TRBJ2-7, with 7 bases identical to TRBD1. Germline-derived CDR1 and CDR2 are SNHLY and FYNNEI. The V segment lost 4 bases and the J segment 3 bases; nucleotides outside the gene matches: 6. The CDR3 has 14 residues. Here the CDR3 reads CASSGHRGYYEQYF. The CDR3 DNA is TGTGCCAGCAGTGGACACAGGGGATACTACGAGCAGTACTTC. The full variable domain, its missing parts supplied by reference TRBV2 and TRBJ2-7, is EPEVTQTPSHQVTQMGQEVILRCVPISNHLYFYWYRQILGQKVEFLVSFYNNEISEKSEIFDDQFSVERPDGSNFTLKIRSTKLEDSAMYFCASSGHRGYYEQYFGPGTRLTVT.

The J gene is TRBJ2-3, the V gene TRBV14, with 10 bases lining up with TRBD2. V was clipped by 4 bases and J by 4 bases; unmatched bases: 8. Germline V gene lookup returns CDR1 SGHDN and CDR2 FVKESK. This CDR3 contains 16 residues. The CDR3 DNA reads TGTGCCAGCAGCCGTCAGCGGGGGGGCATCGCAGATACGCAGTATTTT. It encodes CASSRQRGGIADTQYF.

The V gene is TRBV7-2, the J gene TRBJ2-3, with TRBD2 as a possible D gene (5 bases). This CDR3 comprises 14 residues. Trimming cost V 1 base and J 2 bases, with 7 bases left between them. Germline V gene data show CDR1 as SGHTA and CDR2 as FQGNSA. The CDR3 coding sequence is TGTGCCAGCAGCTTAGTCCGGGACACAGATACGCAGTATTTT. Translation gives CASSLVRDTDTQYF.

This clone is a singleton in its sample. This sequence joins TRBV11-3 and TRBJ2-1, with 9 bases lining up with TRBD1. The CDR3 runs 15 residues. The V segment lost 1 base and the J segment 8 bases; nucleotides outside the gene matches: 6. The germline V gene has CDR1 SGHNT and CDR2 YENEEA. The CDR3 sequence is CASSLGGQGNYEQFF. For the CDR3, the DNA is TGTGCCAGCAGCTTAGGGGGACAGGGTAACTATGAGCAGTTCTTC.

The chain is built from TRBV28 and TRBJ1-3; D is unclear. This CDR3 has 13 residues. From germline, CDR1 is MDHEN and CDR2 SYDVKM. The V end lost 5 bases, the J end lost 5 bases, and 10 bases lay between the germline ends. The CDR3 sequence: CASSDGARNTIYF. CDR3 DNA: TGTGCCAGCAGTGACGGCGCTCGAAACACCATATATTTT.

The chain recombines TRBV29-1 with TRBJ1-5; D may be TRBD1 (6 bases). V gave up 8 bases and J gave up 5 bases, with 13 bases separating them. The CDR3 is made up of 12 amino acids. The germline V gene encodes CDR1 SQVTM and CDR2 ANQGSEA. Here the CDR3 DNA reads TGCAGCTTTCCGGGACACTATCAGCCCCAGCATTTT. Protein: CSFPGHYQPQHF.